The clone carrying this TCR beta chain appeared many times. These data are taken from a study of shared clonotypes between healthy human individuals. The CDR3 has 13 residues. Germline V gene sequence: CDR1 SGHTA, CDR2 FQGNSA. V was shortened by 0 bases and J by 5 bases, with 8 bases between the two germline ends. Some clones are missing from TCRdb's copy, which holds only in-frame ones; the method was immunoSEQ multiplex PCR. The sample lists about 2 million clones, 95% seen once, with 0.1% to 0.15% in the top ten. This rearrangement joins TRBV7-2 to TRBJ2-7; D remains ambiguous. The source is a man younger than 35 in good health. The sequencing sample was made of naive CD4+ T cells sorted from blood. Noted subset: CD45RA+ positively selected. In DNA, the CDR3 is TGTGCCAGCAGCTTAGCGACACCTAACGAGCAGTACTTC. It specifies CASSLATPNEQYF.